Shown below are 23 T cell receptor beta chains from a single sample sequenced in a study of OX40 agonist ivuxolimab in advanced cancers. Here immunoSEQ multiplex PCR was the method, and the copy in TCRdb shows in-frame clones only, minus some. The sample includes 77,000 or so clones, around 87% of them seen just once. Sequencing was performed on CD4+ or CD8+ T cells sorted from blood, taken in a trial of the OX40 agonist ivuxolimab. The receptors originated from an adult with an advanced solid tumor such as melanoma, head and neck, liver or kidney cancer.

The chain recombines TRBV7-9 with TRBJ2-1; 8 bases map to TRBD2. The CDR3 is made up of 13 amino acids. With 5 bases clipped from V and 10 bases from J, the junction kept 7 bases outside the gene matches. Germline loops: CDR1 SEHNR, CDR2 FQNEAQ (reference sequence). The CDR3 sequence is CASSQGKRGEQFF. Written as DNA, the CDR3 is TGTGCCAGCAGCCAAGGAAAGCGGGGGGAGCAGTTCTTC.

This chain links TRBV18 with TRBJ1-1, with 9 positions matching TRBD1. The CDR3 contains 15 residues. Germline assignment: CDR1 KGHSH and CDR2 LQKENI. V trimming: 6 bases; J trimming: 3 bases; junction bases outside the gene matches: 8. CDR3 nucleotide sequence: TGTGCCAGCTCCCCCGGGACAGGGAGGTACACTGAAGCTTTCTTT. Its protein product is CASSPGTGRYTEAFF.

The chain joins TRBV18 to TRBJ2-7; 10 nucleotides match TRBD1. The CDR3 has 15 amino acids. Looked up from germline, CDR1 is KGHSH and CDR2 is LQKENI. With V trimmed by 3 bases and J by 5 bases, 7 bases remained unmatched. In DNA form, the CDR3 reads TGTGCCAGCTCACCCCCGGGACAGGGGATCCACGAGCAGTACTTC. Its translation is CASSPPGQGIHEQYF.

The V gene is TRBV5-1, the J gene TRBJ2-7; maybe TRBD1 (5 bases). Germline CDR1 and CDR2: SGHRS and YFSETQ. The ends were cut back, 0 bases at V and 1 base at J, with 5 bases in the middle. CDR3 size: 13 residues. CDR3 in DNA: TGCGCCAGCAGCTTGGGACAGTCCTACGAGCAGTACTTC. It yields the protein CASSLGQSYEQYF.

Note on this clone: This specimen includes other DNA sequences encoding the same CDR3. The J gene is TRBJ1-1, the V gene TRBV10-3; weak D call: TRBD1 (5 bases). The V end lost 9 bases, the J end lost 4 bases, and 15 bases lay between the germline ends. Germline loops: CDR1 ENHRY, CDR2 SYGVKD. This CDR3 spans 13 amino acids. This chain's CDR3 is CAIGGTGFTEAFF. In nucleotides, the CDR3 is TGTGCCATAGGTGGTACAGGCTTCACTGAAGCTTTCTTT.

The V and J genes are TRBV18 and TRBJ2-1; 11 nucleotides match TRBD2. The CDR3 runs to 17 residues. After removal of 3 bases from V and 7 bases from J, the junction contained 11 bases not matched to a gene. Germline assignment: CDR1 KGHSH and CDR2 LQKENI. As DNA, the CDR3 is TGTGCCAGCTCACCGATGATAGCGGGAGGGCCGGGGAATGAGCAGTTCTTC. Its translation: CASSPMIAGGPGNEQFF.

The chain uses TRBV2 and TRBJ1-2, with 9 bases lining up with TRBD1. Trimming took 4 bases from V and 3 from J; bases not matched to a gene: 21. Germline V lookup: CDR1 SNHLY, CDR2 FYNNEI. The CDR3 has 20 amino acids. The CDR3 DNA sequence: TGTGCCAGCAGTGGACCCCCTAGGACAGGGGCCACGGGGCCTTACTATGGCTACACCTTC. Translating gives CASSGPPRTGATGPYYGYTF.

The chain carries TRBV9 and TRBJ2-5; D may be TRBD2 (5 bases). V lost 2 bases, J lost 5 bases, and 10 bases lay in between. Germline loops: CDR1 SGDLS, CDR2 YYNGEE. The CDR3 totals 13 residues. CDR3 nucleotides: TGTGCCAGCAGCGTCGGGGTGATTGAGACCCAGTACTTC. This translates into CASSVGVIETQYF.

V gene TRBV19 combines with J gene TRBJ2-1; the match to TRBD2 covers 9 bases. V lost 4 bases, J lost 5 bases, and 3 bases stayed unmatched. Germline assignment: CDR1 LNHDA and CDR2 SQIVND (reference sequence). The CDR3 extends over 14 amino acids. CDR3 protein: CASSRGLANNEQFF. The CDR3 nucleotides read TGTGCCAGTAGTAGGGGACTAGCAAACAATGAGCAGTTCTTC.

The V gene is TRBV6-5, the J gene TRBJ2-7; perhaps TRBD2 as D (5 bases). The germline V gene has CDR1 MNHEY and CDR2 SVGAGI. The CDR3 spans 14 residues. V lost 0 bases to trimming and J lost 7 bases, with 13 bases between them. The CDR3 bases are TGTGCCAGCAGTTACTCAGGGAGTTCGGATGAGCAGTACTTC. Amino acids: CASSYSGSSDEQYF.

Regarding this clone: The junction departs from germline at one end; a sequencing error may be responsible. J is TRBJ2-7 and V is TRBV7-7, with 8 bases matching TRBD1. CDR1 SSHAT and CDR2 FNYEAQ come from the germline V gene (reference sequence). The CDR3 covers 15 residues. CDR3 sequence (DNA): TGTGCTAGCAGCTTTCTCCGGGACAGGCCCTACGAGCAGTACTTC. This sequence encodes CASSFLRDRPYEQYF.

The V and J genes are TRBV2 and TRBJ1-1; D is perhaps TRBD1 (5 bases). This CDR3 has 14 residues. CDR1 and CDR2 from the germline V gene are SNHLY and FYNNEI. V was shortened by 0 bases and J by 7 bases, with 12 bases between the two germline ends. This CDR3 reads CASSEARGFDEAFF. CDR3 coding DNA: TGTGCCAGCAGTGAAGCGAGGGGATTTGATGAAGCTTTCTTT.

The chain employs TRBV27 and TRBJ2-1, with 8 bases fitting TRBD1. J gave up 6 bases and V 3 bases, and 4 bases lay outside the gene matches. CDR1 is MNHEY, CDR2 SMNVEV, per germline (reference sequence). CDR3 size: 14 residues. CDR3 bases: TGTGCCAGCAGTTTTCGACAGGGGCCCAATGAGCAGTTCTTC. Amino acids: CASSFRQGPNEQFF.

The chain is built from TRBV19 and TRBJ1-1; D not resolved. V was clipped by 7 bases and J by 0 bases, with 18 bases between them. This CDR3 has 16 residues. Germline CDR1 and CDR2: LNHDA and SQIVND (reference sequence). The CDR3 loop is CASTLSHPPLNTEAFF. The DNA for the CDR3 is TGTGCCAGTACCTTGAGCCATCCCCCGTTGAACACTGAAGCTTTCTTT.

CDR3 in amino acids: CASSSGPRVYEQYF. CDR3 DNA sequence: TGTGCCAGCAGCTCCGGGCCCAGGGTCTACGAGCAGTACTTC. This chain joins TRBV11-2 and TRBJ2-7; the D gene is possibly TRBD1 (5 bases). The germline V gene has CDR1 SGHAT and CDR2 FQNNGV. Trimming took 4 bases from V and 3 from J, leaving 13 bases between them. The CDR3 has 14 amino acids.

The chain carries TRBV27 and TRBJ2-3; 7 bases are shared with TRBD2. The CDR3 has 17 amino acids. The trim removed 5 bases at V and 3 bases at J, leaving 14 bases unmatched. Per the germline V gene, CDR1 is MNHEY and CDR2 is SMNVEV (reference sequence). CDR3 sequence reads: CASSTIPWWGGTDTQYF. DNA for the CDR3: TGTGCCAGCAGTACAATCCCCTGGTGGGGGGGTACAGATACGCAGTATTTT.

The rearrangement links TRBV19 to TRBJ2-1, with D maybe TRBD1 (5 bases). The V gene's germline CDR1 is LNHDA and CDR2 SQIVND (reference sequence). The V end lost 4 bases, the J end lost 9 bases, and 13 bases lay between the germline ends. The CDR3 length is 13 residues. CDR3: CASSTGRTLEQFF. In nucleotides, the CDR3 is TGTGCCAGTAGTACAGGGCGCACTCTTGAGCAGTTCTTC.

This clone is a singleton in its sample. The chain combines TRBV11-2 with TRBJ2-1; 9 bases fit TRBD2. The CDR3 covers 15 residues. Germline V gives CDR1 SGHAT, CDR2 FQNNGV. V gave up 7 bases and J gave up 4 bases; unmatched junction bases: 8. CDR3 protein: CASTLSGSLYNEQFF. The CDR3 DNA reads as TGTGCCAGCACCCTTAGCGGGAGCCTTTACAATGAGCAGTTCTTC.

The chain has TRBV18 and TRBJ1-3; a weak D match, TRBD1 (6 bases). The V and J ends lost 6 bases and 4 bases respectively, with 13 bases between them. The CDR3 extends over 14 amino acids. Per germline, CDR1 KGHSH and CDR2 LQKENI. The CDR3 coding sequence is TGTGCCAGCTCCTCCGGACAGCGCGGAAACACCATATATTTT. Protein product: CASSSGQRGNTIYF. The variable domain in full, with the rest retrieved from reference TRBV18 and TRBJ1-3, is NAGVMQNPRHLVRRRGQEARLRCSPMKGHSHVYWYRQLPEEGLKFMVYLQKENIIDESGMPKERFSAEFPKEGPSILRIQQVVRGDSAAYFCASSSGQRGNTIYFGEGSWLTVV.

The V call is TRBV2, the J call TRBJ1-5; 7 nucleotides line up with TRBD1. V was clipped by 7 bases and J by 6 bases; unmatched bases: 15. The CDR3 spans 16 residues. Per germline, CDR1 SNHLY and CDR2 FYNNEI. As DNA, the CDR3 is TGTGCCAGCAAAGAAAGCCCGGACAGGCCTGGTCAGCCCCAGCATTTT. It codes for CASKESPDRPGQPQHF.

The V call is TRBV19, the J call TRBJ1-1, with D hard to call. The CDR3 runs to 13 residues. Trimming removed 5 bases at V and 4 bases at J, with 11 bases between. The germline V gene encodes CDR1 LNHDA and CDR2 SQIVND (reference sequence). In nucleotides, the CDR3 is TGTGCCAGTAGTGTCGACATCCTCACTGAAGCTTTCTTT. This codes for CASSVDILTEAFF.

This clone was picked up one time. The genes are TRBV6-5 and TRBJ2-1, with 10 positions matching TRBD2. V was clipped by 0 bases and J by 9 bases; unmatched bases: 5. Germline loops: CDR1 MNHEY, CDR2 SVGAGI. The CDR3 is 15 amino acids. As DNA, the CDR3 is TGTGCCAGCAGTTACTCCAGCGGGGGGGCTGGTGAGCAGTTCTTC. Amino acids: CASSYSSGGAGEQFF.

This clone was seen only a few times. The J gene is TRBJ2-6, the V gene TRBV11-2; no firm D call. CDR3 length equals 16 residues. The V end lost 4 bases, the J end lost 4 bases, and 14 bases lay between the germline ends. CDR1 is SGHAT, CDR2 FQNNGV, per germline. The CDR3 region has the DNA TGTGCCAGCAGCTATTCAGGAGTGCCCGGGGCCAACGTCCTGACTTTC. Protein product: CASSYSGVPGANVLTF.